This record looks at one T cell receptor (beta chain) sequence and its context. What it binds is not known. The CDR3 runs to 14 residues. Trimming cost V 1 base and J 7 bases; bases outside gene matches: 6. In germline, CDR1 is LGHNA, CDR2 YNFKEQ. The record originates from a study of T cells in localized non-small cell lung cancer. Profiled with immunoSEQ multiplex PCR; TCRdb holds only in-frame clones, not every one. The repertoire holds some 19,000 clones, with under 95% as singletons. Overall study results and limits: Clonality of T cells reached its maximum in uninvolved adjacent lung, surpassing tumor.

This TCR was sampled from a male donor at least 60 years old with stage I squamous cell lung carcinoma. The chain has TRBV4-2 and TRBJ1-1; 7 nucleotides line up with TRBD1. Sequencing used peripheral blood, obtained before any cancer treatment. CDR3 DNA: TGTGCCAGCAGCCAAGCGCTGAGGGGGCGTGAAGCTTTCTTT. This encodes CASSQALRGREAFF.